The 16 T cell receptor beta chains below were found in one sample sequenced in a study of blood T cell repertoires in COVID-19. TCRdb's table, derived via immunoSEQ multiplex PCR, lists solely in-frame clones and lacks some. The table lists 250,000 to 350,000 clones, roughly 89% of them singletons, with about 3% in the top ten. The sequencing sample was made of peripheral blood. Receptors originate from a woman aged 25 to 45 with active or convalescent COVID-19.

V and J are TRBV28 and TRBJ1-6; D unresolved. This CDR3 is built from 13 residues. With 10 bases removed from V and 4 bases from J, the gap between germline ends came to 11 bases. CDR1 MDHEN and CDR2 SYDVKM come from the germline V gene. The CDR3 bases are TGTGCCACGCTCCGGGATTATAATTCACCCCTCCACTTT. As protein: CATLRDYNSPLHF.

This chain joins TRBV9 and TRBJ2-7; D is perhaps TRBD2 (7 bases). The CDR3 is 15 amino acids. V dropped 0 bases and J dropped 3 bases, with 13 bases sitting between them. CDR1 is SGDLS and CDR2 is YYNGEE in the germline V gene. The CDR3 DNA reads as TGTGCCAGCAGCGTAGAGGGGGGGTTTGTCTACGAGCAGTACTTC. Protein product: CASSVEGGFVYEQYF. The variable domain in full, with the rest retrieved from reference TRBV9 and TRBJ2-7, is DSGVTQTPKHLITATGQRVTLRCSPRSGDLSVYWYQQSLDQGLQFLIQYYNGEERAKGNILERFSAQQFPDLHSELNLSSLELGDSALYFCASSVEGGFVYEQYFGPGTRLTVT.

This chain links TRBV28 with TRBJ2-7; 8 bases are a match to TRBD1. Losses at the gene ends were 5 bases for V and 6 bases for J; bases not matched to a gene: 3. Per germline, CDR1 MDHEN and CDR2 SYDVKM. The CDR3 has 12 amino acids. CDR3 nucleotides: TGTGCCAGCAGTGGACAGGGCCCCGAGCAGTACTTC. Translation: CASSGQGPEQYF.

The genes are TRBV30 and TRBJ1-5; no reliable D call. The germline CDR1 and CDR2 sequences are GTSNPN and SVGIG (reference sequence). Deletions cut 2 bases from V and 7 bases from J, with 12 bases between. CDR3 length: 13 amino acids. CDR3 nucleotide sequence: TGTGCCTGGAGTAGAGGGAAAGCCCAGCCCCAGCATTTT. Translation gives CAWSRGKAQPQHF. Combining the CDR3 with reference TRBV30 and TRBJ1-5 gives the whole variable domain SQTIHQWPATLVQPVGSPLSLECTVEGTSNPNLYWYRQAAGRGLQLLFYSVGIGQISSEVPQNLSASRPQDRQFILSSKKLLLSDSGFYLCAWSRGKAQPQHFGDGTRLSIL.

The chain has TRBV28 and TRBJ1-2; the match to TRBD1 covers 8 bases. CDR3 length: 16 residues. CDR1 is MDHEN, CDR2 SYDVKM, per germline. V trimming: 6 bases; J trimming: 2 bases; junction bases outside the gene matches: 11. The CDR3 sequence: CASSRTTGAGNYGYTF. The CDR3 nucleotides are TGTGCCAGCAGCCGAACGACAGGGGCAGGGAACTATGGCTACACCTTC.

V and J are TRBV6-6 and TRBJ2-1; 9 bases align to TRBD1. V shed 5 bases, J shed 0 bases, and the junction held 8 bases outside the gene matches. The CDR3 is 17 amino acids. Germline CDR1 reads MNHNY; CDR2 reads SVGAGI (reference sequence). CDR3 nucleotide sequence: TGTGCCAGCAGTCGTCGGACAGGGGAGAGCTCCTACAATGAGCAGTTCTTC. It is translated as CASSRRTGESSYNEQFF.

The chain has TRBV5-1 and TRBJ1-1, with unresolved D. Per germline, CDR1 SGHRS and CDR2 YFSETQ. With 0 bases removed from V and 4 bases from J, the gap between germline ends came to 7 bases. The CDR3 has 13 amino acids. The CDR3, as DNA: TGCGCCAGCAGCTTGGACAGTTCCACTGAAGCTTTCTTT. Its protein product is CASSLDSSTEAFF.

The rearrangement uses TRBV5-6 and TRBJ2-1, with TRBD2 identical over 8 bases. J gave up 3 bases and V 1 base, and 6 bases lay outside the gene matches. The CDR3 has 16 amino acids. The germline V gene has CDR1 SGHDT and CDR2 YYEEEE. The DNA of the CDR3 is TGTGCCAGCAGCTTGTTGCGGGGGGCCGTCTACAATGAGCAGTTCTTC. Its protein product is CASSLLRGAVYNEQFF.

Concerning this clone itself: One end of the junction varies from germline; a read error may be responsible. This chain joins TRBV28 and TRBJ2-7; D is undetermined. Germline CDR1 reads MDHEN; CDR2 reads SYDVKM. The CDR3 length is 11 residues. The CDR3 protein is CASSAWVRPDF. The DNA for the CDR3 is TGTGCCAGCAGTGCCTGGGTCAGGCCGGACTTC.

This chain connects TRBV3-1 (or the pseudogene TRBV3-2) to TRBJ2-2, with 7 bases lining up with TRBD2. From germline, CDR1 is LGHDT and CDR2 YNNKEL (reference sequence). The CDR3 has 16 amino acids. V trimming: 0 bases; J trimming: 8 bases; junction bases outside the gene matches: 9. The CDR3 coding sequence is TGTGCCAGCAGCCAAGATCGGGACTACCTGACTGGGGAGCTGTTTTTT. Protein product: CASSQDRDYLTGELFF.

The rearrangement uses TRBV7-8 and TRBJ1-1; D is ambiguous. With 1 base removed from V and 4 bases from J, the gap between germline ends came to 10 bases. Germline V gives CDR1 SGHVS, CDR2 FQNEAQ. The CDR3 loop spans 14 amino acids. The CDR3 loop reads CASSLGQATTEAFF. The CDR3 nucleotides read TGTGCCAGCAGCTTAGGTCAGGCAACCACTGAAGCTTTCTTT.

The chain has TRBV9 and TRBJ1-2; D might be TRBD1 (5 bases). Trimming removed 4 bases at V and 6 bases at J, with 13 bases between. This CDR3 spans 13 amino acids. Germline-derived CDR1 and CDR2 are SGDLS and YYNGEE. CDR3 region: CASSSGGGDGYTF. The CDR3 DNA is TGTGCCAGCAGCTCCGGCGGGGGGGATGGCTACACCTTC.

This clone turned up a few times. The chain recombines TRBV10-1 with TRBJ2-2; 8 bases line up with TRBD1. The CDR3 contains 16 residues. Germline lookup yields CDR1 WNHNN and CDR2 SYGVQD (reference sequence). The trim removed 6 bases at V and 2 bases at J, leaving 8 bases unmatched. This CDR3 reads CASRDLGQDNTGELFF. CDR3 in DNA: TGCGCCAGCAGAGACCTGGGACAGGATAACACCGGGGAGCTGTTTTTT.

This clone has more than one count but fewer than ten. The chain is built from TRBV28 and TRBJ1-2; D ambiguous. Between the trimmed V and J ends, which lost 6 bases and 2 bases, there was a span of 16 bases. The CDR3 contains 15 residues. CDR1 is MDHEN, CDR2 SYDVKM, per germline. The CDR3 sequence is CASSLLTTFNYGYTF. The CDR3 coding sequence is TGTGCCAGCAGCCTCCTCACAACATTCAACTATGGCTACACCTTC.

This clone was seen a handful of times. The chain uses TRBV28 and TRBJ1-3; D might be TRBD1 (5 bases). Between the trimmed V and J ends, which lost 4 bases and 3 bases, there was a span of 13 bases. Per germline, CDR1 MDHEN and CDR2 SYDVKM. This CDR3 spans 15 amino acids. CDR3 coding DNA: TGTGCCAGCAGTTACGGGGGGGAGGGTGGAAACACCATATATTTT. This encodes CASSYGGEGGNTIYF.

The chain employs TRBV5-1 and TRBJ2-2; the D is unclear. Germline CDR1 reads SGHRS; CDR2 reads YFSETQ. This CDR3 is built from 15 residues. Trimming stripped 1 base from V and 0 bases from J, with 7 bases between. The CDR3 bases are TGCGCCAGCAGCTTGATCGGAGCGAACACCGGGGAGCTGTTTTTT. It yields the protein CASSLIGANTGELFF. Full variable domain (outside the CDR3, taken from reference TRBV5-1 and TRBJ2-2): KAGVTQTPRYLIKTRGQQVTLSCSPISGHRSVSWYQQTPGQGLQFLFEYFSETQRNKGNFPGRFSGRQFSNSRSEMNVSTLELGDSALYLCASSLIGANTGELFFGEGSRLTVL.